This record looks at one T cell receptor beta chain sequence and its context. Other nucleotide sequences in the sample specify the same CDR3. As processed by the authors: Filtering differed, since immunoSEQ gave only junction sequences and no quality scores. Only in-frame clones appear in the TCRdb table, and some are missing; sequencing was by immunoSEQ multiplex PCR. D and trimming come from the DNA, and the V and J calls and clone size come from that table. The sample holds about a million clones, around four fifths seen once. This record belongs to a study of shared clonotypes between healthy human individuals. Study-level background: The study enrolled a couple of women and three men aged 18 to 49.

The CDR3 extends over 14 amino acids. The germline V and J ends were trimmed by 4 bases and 1 base, with 10 bases remaining between them. Germline CDR1 and CDR2: ENHRY and SYGVKD. Specimen: memory CD4+ T cells sorted from blood. Subset of the sample: CD45RA-negative fraction. The TCR originated in a man aged 18 to 30 in good health. The rearrangement links TRBV10-3 to TRBJ1-1; unclear D gene. CDR3 in amino acids: CAISGQARNTEAFF. The CDR3 nucleotides are TGTGCCATCAGTGGGCAGGCTAGGAACACTGAAGCTTTCTTT.